This T cell receptor beta chain derives from a study of blood T cell repertoires in COVID-19. The protocol was immunoSEQ multiplex PCR, while the TCRdb copy is restricted to in-frame clones and leaves out a portion. The sample yields 300,000 to 400,000 clones, 90% seen once. This clone was observed a few times. J lost 6 bases, V lost 0 bases, and 6 bases had no gene match. This CDR3 has 17 amino acids. The germline CDR1 and CDR2 sequences are SGHNT and YYREEE (reference sequence). This sequence originates from a woman in her twenties or thirties who had been exposed to COVID-19. Sequenced input: PBMCs or T cells enriched from blood (not recorded which). The rearrangement links TRBV5-4 to TRBJ2-2; TRBD2 matches at 12 bases. CDR3 in amino acids: CASSLDLLAGGPGELFF. The CDR3 DNA sequence: TGTGCCAGCAGCTTGGACCTTCTAGCGGGGGGGCCCGGGGAGCTGTTTTTT.